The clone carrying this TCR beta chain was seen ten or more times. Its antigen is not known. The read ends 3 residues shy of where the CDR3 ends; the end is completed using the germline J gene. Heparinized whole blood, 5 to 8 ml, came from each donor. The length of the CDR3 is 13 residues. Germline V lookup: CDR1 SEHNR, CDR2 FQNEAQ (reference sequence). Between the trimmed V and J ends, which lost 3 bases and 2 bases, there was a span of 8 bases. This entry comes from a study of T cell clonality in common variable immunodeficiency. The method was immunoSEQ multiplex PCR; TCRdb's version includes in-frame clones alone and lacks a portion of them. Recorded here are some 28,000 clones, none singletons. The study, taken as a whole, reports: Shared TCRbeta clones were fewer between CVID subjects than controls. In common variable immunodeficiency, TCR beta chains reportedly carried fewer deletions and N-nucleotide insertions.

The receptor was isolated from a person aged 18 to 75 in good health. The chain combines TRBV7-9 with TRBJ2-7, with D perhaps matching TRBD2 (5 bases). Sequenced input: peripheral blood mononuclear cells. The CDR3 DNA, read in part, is TGTGCCAGCAGCTTTGGACTTACCTACGAG. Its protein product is CASSFGLTYE. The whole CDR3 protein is CASSFGLTYEQYF.